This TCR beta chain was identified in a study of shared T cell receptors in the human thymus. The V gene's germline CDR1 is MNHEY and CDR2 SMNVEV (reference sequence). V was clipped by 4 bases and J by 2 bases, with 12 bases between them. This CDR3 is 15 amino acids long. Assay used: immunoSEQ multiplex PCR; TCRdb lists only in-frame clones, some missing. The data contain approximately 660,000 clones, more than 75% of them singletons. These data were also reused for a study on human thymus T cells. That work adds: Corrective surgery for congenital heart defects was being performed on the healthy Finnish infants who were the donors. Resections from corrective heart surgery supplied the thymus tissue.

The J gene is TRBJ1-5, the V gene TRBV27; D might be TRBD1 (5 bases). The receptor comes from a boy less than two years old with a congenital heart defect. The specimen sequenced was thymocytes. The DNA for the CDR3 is TGTGCCAGCAGTTGCCAGGGTCGGGGCAATCAGCCCCAGCATTTT. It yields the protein CASSCQGRGNQPQHF.